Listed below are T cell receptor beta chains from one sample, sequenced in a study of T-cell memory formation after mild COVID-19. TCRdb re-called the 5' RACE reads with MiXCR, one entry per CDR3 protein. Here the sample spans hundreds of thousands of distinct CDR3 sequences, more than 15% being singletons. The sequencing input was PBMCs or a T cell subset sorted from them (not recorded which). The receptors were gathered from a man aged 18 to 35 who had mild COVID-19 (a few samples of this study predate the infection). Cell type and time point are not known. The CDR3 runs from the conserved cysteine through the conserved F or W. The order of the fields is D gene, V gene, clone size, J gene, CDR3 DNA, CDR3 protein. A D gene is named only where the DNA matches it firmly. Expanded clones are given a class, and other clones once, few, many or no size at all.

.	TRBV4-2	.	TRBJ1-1	TGTGCCAGCAGCCAAGATCGGCTGGACACTGAAGCTTTCTTT	CASSQDRLDTEAFF
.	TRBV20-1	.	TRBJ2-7	TGCAGTGCTGCTCGTAGTCCCGGGAGAGCGGGCGAGCAGTACTTC	CSAARSPGRAGEQYF
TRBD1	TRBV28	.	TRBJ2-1	TGTGCCAGCAGTACGGGACAGGGGTTGTATGAGCAGTTCTTC	CASSTGQGLYEQFF
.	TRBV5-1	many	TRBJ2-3	TGCGCCAGCAGCGTCGTAGATCACACAGATACGCAGTATTTT	CASSVVDHTDTQYF
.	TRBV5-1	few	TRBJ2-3	TGCGCCAGCAGAACCCACCCTAGCACAGATACGCAGTATTTT	CASRTHPSTDTQYF
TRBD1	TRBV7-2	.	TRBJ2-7	TGTGCCAGCAGCTTATCTGGACAGGTGGGGGAGCAGTACTTC	CASSLSGQVGEQYF
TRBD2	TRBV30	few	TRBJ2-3	TGTGCCTGGAGCAACGTAGCGGGGACCGTGGATACGCAGTATTTT	CAWSNVAGTVDTQYF
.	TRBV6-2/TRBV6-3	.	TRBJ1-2	TGTGCCAGCAGGCTGGGGGCCCCTCGGGGCTACACCTTC	CASRLGAPRGYTF
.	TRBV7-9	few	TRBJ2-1	TGTGCCAGCATTCGAAGTGGCGGAAACAATGAGCAGTTCTTC	CASIRSGGNNEQFF
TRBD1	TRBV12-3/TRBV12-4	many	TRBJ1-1	TGTGCCAGCAGTTTACGGGACAGGGCCACTGAAGCTTTCTTT	CASSLRDRATEAFF